Here is one T cell receptor beta chain with its context. V was cut by 3 bases and J by 3 bases, with 11 bases left in between. The CDR3 length is 14 residues. The germline V gene has CDR1 SGHVS and CDR2 FQNEAQ. Original handling: Amplification of reference gene primers provided the estimated nucleated cell counts. TCRdb's copy holds only in-frame clones and misses some; the assay was immunoSEQ multiplex PCR. That table furnishes V, J and clone size, whereas the DNA furnished D and trimming. The profile covers 200,000 to 300,000 clones, with about 90% appearing a single time and 3% to 4.5% taken by the ten largest. The sample is drawn from a study of blood T cell repertoires in COVID-19. Study background: Some COVID-19 samples were acute and others convalescent; all came from the United States, Italy and Spain. Sources were T cells, B-cell-depleted T cells, or PBMCs; the material itself was cDNA or gDNA.

The material sequenced was peripheral blood. This chain links TRBV7-8 with TRBJ1-2, with a weak D call TRBD1 (6 bases). The clonotype comes from a woman aged 40 to 50 with acute or convalescent COVID-19. CDR3 amino acids: CASSLTDSHYGYTF. The CDR3 DNA reads TGTGCCAGCAGCTTGACGGACAGCCACTATGGCTACACCTTC.